The 9 T cell receptor beta chains in this list originate from one sample, sequenced in a study of human T cells and chemical hapten exposure (dated by TCRdb to the early 2020s). The library was made by RACE. The sample was run on a NextSeq 500. TCRdb ran its own pipeline on the public reads, namely fastp trimming at Q25 and MiXCR clone calling, and kept in-frame beta chains. One record per CDR3 amino acid sequence lists the most common genes and DNA. This sample is represented by tens of thousands of distinct CDR3 sequences; 10% to 13% of them were singletons. The top ten hold around 1.5% of the sample. Per the publication, the time point label means: patch test 1, 2 weeks after DPC sensitization. The treatment or condition label here, explained by the study, means: therapeutic diphenylcyclopropenone sensitization with weekly scalp DPC. This specimen was whole blood, taken in connection with sensitization to the hapten diphenylcyclopropenone (DPC). The receptors shown here come from a woman in her 50s with alopecia areata. Some clones in this sample may be carry-over from other donors' samples.

About this clonotype: The junction shows a germline mismatch at one end, possibly a read error. The J gene is TRBJ2-7, the V gene TRBV7-6; TRBD1 agrees at 9 bases. The CDR3 has 16 residues. Germline-derived CDR1 and CDR2 are SGHVS and FNYEAQ. CDR3 protein: CVSSLGPPGQGNEQYF. The CDR3 DNA follows: TGTGTCAGCAGCCTCGGGCCCCCGGGACAGGGTAACGAGCAGTACTTC.

The V call is TRBV3-1, the J call TRBJ1-5, with 8 bases fitting TRBD1. This CDR3 comprises 15 residues. Germline V gene lookup returns CDR1 LGHDT and CDR2 YNNKEL (reference sequence). J gave up 6 bases and V 1 base, and 5 bases lay outside the gene matches. Here the CDR3 reads CASSQGPDRGQPQHF. CDR3 in DNA: TGTGCCAGCAGCCAAGGACCAGACAGGGGTCAGCCCCAGCATTTT.

There are many counts of this clonotype. V and J are TRBV4-3 and TRBJ2-1, with TRBD1 as a possible D gene (6 bases). The length of the CDR3 is 15 residues. The germline V gene encodes CDR1 LGHNA and CDR2 YSLEER. The ends were cut back, 0 bases at V and 4 bases at J, with 10 bases in the middle. The DNA for the CDR3 is TGCGCCAGCAGCCAAGATGGGGGCCGATACAATGAGCAGTTCTTC. Amino acids: CASSQDGGRYNEQFF.

This clonotype was observed at least ten times. The V call is TRBV5-1, the J call TRBJ2-5, with 10 bases matching TRBD2. The CDR3 loop spans 15 amino acids. The J segment lost 3 bases and the V segment lost 4 bases, leaving 6 bases of the junction unmatched. Germline V CDR1 and CDR2: SGHRS, YFSETQ. CDR3 sequence (DNA): TGCGCCAGCAGCGACCCCGGACTAGCGGAAGAGACCCAGTACTTC. Its translation is CASSDPGLAEETQYF.

The CDR3 DNA sequence: TGTGCCTGGAGTGTAGGGGGGACCTCGATGAACACTGAAGCTTTCTTT. Amino acids: CAWSVGGTSMNTEAFF. The chain employs TRBV30 and TRBJ1-1; a possible D gene is TRBD1 (6 bases). This CDR3 has 16 amino acids. Germline loops: CDR1 GTSNPN, CDR2 SVGIG (reference sequence). V was shortened by 0 bases and J by 0 bases, with 14 bases between the two germline ends.

This clonotype was found a few times. The CDR3 sequence is CASSLAGAEQFF. The CDR3 coding sequence is TGTGCCAGCAGTTTAGCGGGAGCGGAGCAGTTCTTC. The chain carries TRBV12-3 or TRBV12-4 and TRBJ2-1; tentatively, D is TRBD2 (5 bases). The CDR3 loop spans 12 amino acids. Trimming shortened V by 0 bases and J by 10 bases, and 7 bases separated the two germline ends.

In this sample, this clonotype turned up a few times. The V call is TRBV20-1, the J call TRBJ1-2, with 7 nucleotides matching TRBD1. V lost 3 bases and J lost 8; bases outside the gene matches: 6. The CDR3 totals 12 residues. The germline gives CDR1 DFQATT, CDR2 SNEGSKA (reference sequence). CDR3 in DNA: TGCAGTGCTAGGACAAGGGGGCACGGCTACACCTTC. This gives the protein CSARTRGHGYTF.

J is TRBJ2-3 and V is TRBV5-1; D gene ambiguous. V was shortened by 0 bases and J by 1 base, with 6 bases between the two germline ends. This CDR3 is built from 14 residues. CDR1 SGHRS and CDR2 YFSETQ come from the germline V gene. This CDR3 is CASSLDRGTDTQYF. The DNA of the CDR3 is TGCGCCAGCAGCTTGGATCGGGGCACAGATACGCAGTATTTT.

This chain connects TRBV7-8 to TRBJ1-4; D is perhaps TRBD1 (5 bases). This CDR3 has 16 residues. Germline V gene lookup returns CDR1 SGHVS and CDR2 FQNEAQ. V lost 5 bases to trimming and J lost 0 bases, with 13 bases between them. CDR3 nucleotides: TGTGCCAGCAGCCCCTATCGGGGGGCAACTAATGAAAAACTGTTTTTT. Protein: CASSPYRGATNEKLFF. The full variable domain, with the rest looked up from reference TRBV7-8 and TRBJ1-4, is GAGVSQSPRYKVAKRGQDVALRCDPISGHVSLFWYQQALGQGPEFLTYFQNEAQLDKSGLPSDRFFAERPEGSVSTLKIQRTQQEDSAVYLCASSPYRGATNEKLFFGSGTQLSVL.